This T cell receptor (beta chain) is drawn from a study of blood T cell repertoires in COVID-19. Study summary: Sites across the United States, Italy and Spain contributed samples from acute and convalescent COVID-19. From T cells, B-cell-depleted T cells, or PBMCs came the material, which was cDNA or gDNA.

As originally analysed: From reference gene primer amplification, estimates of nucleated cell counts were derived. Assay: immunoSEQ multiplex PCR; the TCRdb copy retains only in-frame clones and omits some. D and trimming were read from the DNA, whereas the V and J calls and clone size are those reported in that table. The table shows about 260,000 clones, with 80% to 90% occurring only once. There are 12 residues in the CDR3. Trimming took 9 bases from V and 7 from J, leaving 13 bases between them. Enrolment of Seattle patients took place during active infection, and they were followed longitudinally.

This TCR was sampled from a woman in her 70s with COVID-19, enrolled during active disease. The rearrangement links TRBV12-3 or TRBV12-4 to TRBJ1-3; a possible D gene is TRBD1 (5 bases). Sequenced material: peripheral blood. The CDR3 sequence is CASKLGGNTIYF. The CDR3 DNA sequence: TGTGCCAGTAAACTCGGGGGGAACACCATATATTTT.